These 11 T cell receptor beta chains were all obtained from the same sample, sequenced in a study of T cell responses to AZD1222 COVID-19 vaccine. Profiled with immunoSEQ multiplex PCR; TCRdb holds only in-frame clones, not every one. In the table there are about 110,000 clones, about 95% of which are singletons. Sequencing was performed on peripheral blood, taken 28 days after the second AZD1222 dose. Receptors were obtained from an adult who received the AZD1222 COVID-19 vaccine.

The CDR3 sequence: CASTLAGGMETQYF. CDR3 DNA: TGTGCCAGCACTCTAGCGGGGGGAATGGAGACCCAGTACTTC. The chain recombines TRBV5-4 with TRBJ2-5; TRBD2 aligns across 11 bases. The CDR3 is made up of 14 amino acids. Looked up from germline, CDR1 is SGHNT and CDR2 is YYREEE (reference sequence). The V gene end was trimmed by 6 bases and the J gene end by 5 bases; junction bases not matched to a gene: 6.

CDR3 nucleotide sequence: TGTGCCACCAGCCCAGGGACAGCTGGAAACACCATATATTTT. It specifies CATSPGTAGNTIYF. The chain is built from TRBV15 and TRBJ1-3; 7 bases match TRBD1. V shed 5 bases and J 2 bases; nucleotides not matched to a gene: 3. The CDR3 extends over 14 amino acids. CDR1 is LNHNV and CDR2 is YYDKDF in the germline V gene (reference sequence).

The CDR3 DNA reads TGCGCCAGCAGCTCCGACAGGGGCCGTAATGAAAAACTGTTTTTT. It encodes CASSSDRGRNEKLFF. The chain is built from TRBV5-1 and TRBJ1-4; TRBD1 matches 8 bases. Germline values: CDR1 SGHRS, CDR2 YFSETQ. J gave up 4 bases and V 3 bases, and 5 bases lay outside the gene matches. The CDR3 is 15 residues long. Supplemented by reference TRBV5-1 and TRBJ1-4, the full variable domain reads KAGVTQTPRYLIKTRGQQVTLSCSPISGHRSVSWYQQTPGQGLQFLFEYFSETQRNKGNFPGRFSGRQFSNSRSEMNVSTLELGDSALYLCASSSDRGRNEKLFFGSGTQLSVL.

The CDR3 DNA reads as TGCGCCAGCAGCTCCGACAGGGGGAACACTGAAGCTTTCTTT. Translated, it gives CASSSDRGNTEAFF. V and J are TRBV5-1 and TRBJ1-1, with TRBD1 matching over 8 bases. Germline V gene lookup returns CDR1 SGHRS and CDR2 YFSETQ. The CDR3 contains 14 residues. V was pared by 3 bases and J by 1 base, with 2 bases of the junction left unmatched.

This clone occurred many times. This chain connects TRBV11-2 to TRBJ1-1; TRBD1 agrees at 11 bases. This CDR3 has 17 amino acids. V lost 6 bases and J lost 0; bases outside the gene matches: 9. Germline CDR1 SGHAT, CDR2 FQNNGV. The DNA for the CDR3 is TGTGCCAGCAGACATGGACAGGGGGCTAACATGAACACTGAAGCTTTCTTT. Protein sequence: CASRHGQGANMNTEAFF.

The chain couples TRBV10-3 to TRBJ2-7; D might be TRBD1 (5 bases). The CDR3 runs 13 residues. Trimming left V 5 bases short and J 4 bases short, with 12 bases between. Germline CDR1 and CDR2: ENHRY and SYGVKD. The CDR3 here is CAISSGNGYEQYF. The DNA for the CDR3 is TGTGCCATCAGTTCAGGGAACGGTTACGAGCAGTACTTC.

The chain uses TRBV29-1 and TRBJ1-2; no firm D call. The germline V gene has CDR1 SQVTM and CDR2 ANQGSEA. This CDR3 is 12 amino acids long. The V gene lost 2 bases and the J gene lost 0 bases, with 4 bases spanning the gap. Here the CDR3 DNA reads TGCAGCGTTGAAAGGGCTAACTATGGCTACACCTTC. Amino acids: CSVERANYGYTF.

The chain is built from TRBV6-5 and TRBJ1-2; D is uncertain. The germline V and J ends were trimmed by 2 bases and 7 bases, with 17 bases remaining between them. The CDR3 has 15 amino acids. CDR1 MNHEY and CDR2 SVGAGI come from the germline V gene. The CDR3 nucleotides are TGTGCCAGCAGTTACGGGAACGGATTCAGCGGTGGCTACACCTTC. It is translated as CASSYGNGFSGGYTF.

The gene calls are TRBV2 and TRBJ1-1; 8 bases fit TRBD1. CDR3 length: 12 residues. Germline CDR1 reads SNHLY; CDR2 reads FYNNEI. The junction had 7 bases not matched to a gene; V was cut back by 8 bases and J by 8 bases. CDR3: CASDPDRVEAFF. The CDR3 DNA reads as TGTGCCAGCGATCCGGACAGGGTGGAAGCTTTCTTT. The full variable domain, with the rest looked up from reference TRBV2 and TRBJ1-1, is EPEVTQTPSHQVTQMGQEVILRCVPISNHLYFYWYRQILGQKVEFLVSFYNNEISEKSEIFDDQFSVERPDGSNFTLKIRSTKLEDSAMYFCASDPDRVEAFFGQGTRLTVV.

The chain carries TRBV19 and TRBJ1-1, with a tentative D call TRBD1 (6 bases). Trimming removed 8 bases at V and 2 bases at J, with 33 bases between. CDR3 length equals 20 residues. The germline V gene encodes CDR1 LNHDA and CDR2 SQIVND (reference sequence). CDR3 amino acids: CASDIAGAGVLCRLNTEAFF. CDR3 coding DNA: TGTGCCAGTGACATAGCGGGGGCAGGGGTATTATGTCGGCTTAACACTGAAGCTTTCTTT.

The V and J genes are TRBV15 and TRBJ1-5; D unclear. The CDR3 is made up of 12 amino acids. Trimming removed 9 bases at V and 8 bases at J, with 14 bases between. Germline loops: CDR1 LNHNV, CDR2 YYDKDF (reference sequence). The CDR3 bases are TGTGCCACTCGTGGGGATTGGGAGCCCCAGCATTTT. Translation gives CATRGDWEPQHF.